The 11 T cell receptor beta chains in this list originate from one sample, sequenced in a study of blood T cell repertoires in COVID-19. Method: immunoSEQ multiplex PCR; TCRdb's copy keeps in-frame clones and lacks some. The repertoire holds about 190,000 clones, around 86% seen once, with 6% to 7% in the top ten. Sequenced input: peripheral blood. The source of these receptors is a woman aged 40-49 years with acute or convalescent COVID-19.

The chain recombines TRBV19 with TRBJ2-7; perhaps TRBD1 as D (5 bases). Trimming left V 6 bases short and J 0 bases short, with 12 bases between. The CDR3 has 14 residues. CDR1 and CDR2 (germline): LNHDA, SQIVND (reference sequence). CDR3 nucleotides: TGTGCCAGTAGCCCCAGGGTCCCCTCCTACGAGCAGTACTTC. Amino acids: CASSPRVPSYEQYF.

The rearrangement joins TRBV29-1 to TRBJ1-4; TRBD1 matches 7 bases. Germline V gene sequence: CDR1 SQVTM, CDR2 ANQGSEA. The ends lost 7 bases at V and 3 bases at J; junction bases unmatched: 8. The CDR3 contains 14 residues. CDR3 region: CSAKEGAANEKLFF. For the CDR3, the DNA is TGCAGCGCTAAGGAGGGGGCTGCTAATGAAAAACTGTTTTTT. The entire variable domain, with the rest obtained from reference TRBV29-1 and TRBJ1-4, is as follows: SAVISQKPSRDICQRGTSLTIQCQVDSQVTMMFWYRQQPGQSLTLIATANQGSEATYESGFVIDKFPISRPNLTFSTLTVSNMSPEDSSIYLCSAKEGAANEKLFFGSGTQLSVL.

In DNA form, the CDR3 reads TGTGCCAGCAGCTCCCCGACAGGTAGCTCCTATAATTCACCCCTCCACTTT. This sequence encodes CASSSPTGSSYNSPLHF. The chain joins TRBV7-9 to TRBJ1-6; D possibly corresponds to TRBD1 (6 bases). V lost 4 bases and J 0 bases, leaving 13 bases between the germline ends. The CDR3 contains 17 residues. Germline CDR1 reads SEHNR; CDR2 reads FQNEAQ (reference sequence). Using reference TRBV7-9 and TRBJ1-6 for the parts outside the CDR3, the full variable domain is DTGVSQNPRHKITKRGQNVTFRCDPISEHNRLYWYRQTLGQGPEFLTYFQNEAQLEKSRLLSDRFSAERPKGSFSTLEIQRTEQGDSAMYLCASSSPTGSSYNSPLHFGNGTRLTVT.

V and J are TRBV4-1 and TRBJ1-2, with D possibly matching TRBD1 (5 bases). The V gene's germline CDR1 is MGHRA and CDR2 YSYEKL. The CDR3 extends over 16 amino acids. V was clipped by 4 bases and J by 0 bases, with 15 bases between them. The CDR3 nucleotides are TGCGCCAGCAGCCCCATTTGGGGGGAGGCTAACTATGGCTACACCTTC. Its translation: CASSPIWGEANYGYTF.

The CDR3 here is CASSLGQGAEAFF. Here the CDR3 DNA reads TGCGCCAGCAGCTTGGGACAGGGAGCGGAAGCTTTCTTT. J is TRBJ1-1 and V is TRBV5-1; 7 bases are a match to TRBD1. Germline-derived CDR1 and CDR2 are SGHRS and YFSETQ. The CDR3 runs 13 residues. V shed 0 bases and J 8 bases; nucleotides not matched to a gene: 4.

The sample holds one count of this clone. As DNA, the CDR3 is TGTGCCAGCAGTTTCAGGATCCCAAAGAGCACCCAGCATTTT. Its protein product is CASSFRIPKSTQHF. This chain connects TRBV28 to TRBJ1-5; no clear D gene. CDR3 length equals 14 residues. CDR1 and CDR2 (germline): MDHEN, SYDVKM. The V and J ends lost 3 bases and 11 bases respectively, with 17 bases between them.

The CDR3 nucleotides are TGCGCCAGTAAGGGACTAGCGGGAGAGTATTACGAGCAGTACTTC. It translates to CASKGLAGEYYEQYF. The chain uses TRBV5-1 and TRBJ2-7; 14 bases line up with TRBD2. Looked up from germline, CDR1 is SGHRS and CDR2 is YFSETQ. Losses at the gene ends were 8 bases for V and 4 bases for J; bases not matched to a gene: 8. This CDR3 is 15 amino acids long.

This chain links TRBV11-2 with TRBJ1-5; D ambiguous. Trimming left V 4 bases short and J 3 bases short, with 10 bases between. This CDR3 comprises 14 residues. Per the germline V gene, CDR1 is SGHAT and CDR2 is FQNNGV. The CDR3 DNA is TGTGCCAGCAGCTCAGTCGGGGACAATCAGCCCCAGCATTTT. It codes for CASSSVGDNQPQHF.

This sequence joins TRBV9 and TRBJ2-7, with D perhaps TRBD1 (5 bases). Germline V gene data show CDR1 as SGDLS and CDR2 as YYNGEE. The CDR3 has 16 amino acids. Trimming shortened V by 8 bases and J by 0 bases, and 21 bases separated the two germline ends. As DNA, the CDR3 is TGTGCCAGTTCCCCCCGTACAGGATTGAGCTCCTACGAGCAGTACTTC. This encodes CASSPRTGLSSYEQYF.

This chain links TRBV19 with TRBJ2-4, with D possibly TRBD1 on 6 matching bases. CDR3 length: 13 amino acids. Trimming shortened V by 10 bases and J by 2 bases, and 12 bases separated the two germline ends. From germline, CDR1 is LNHDA and CDR2 SQIVND (reference sequence). The CDR3, as DNA: TGTGCCACAGCAGGGGTATCCAAAAACATTCAGTACTTC. As protein: CATAGVSKNIQYF. The variable domain in full, completed from reference TRBV19 and TRBJ2-4, reads DGGITQSPKYLFRKEGQNVTLSCEQNLNHDAMYWYRQDPGQGLRLIYYSQIVNDFQKGDIAEGYSVSREKKESFPLTVTSAQKNPTAFYLCATAGVSKNIQYFGAGTRLSVL.

This clone was seen a handful of times. The chain is built from TRBV7-9 and TRBJ1-1; 9 nucleotides align to TRBD1. Unmatched junction bases numbered 9, after V lost 6 bases and J lost 7 bases. The CDR3 has 14 amino acids. Germline CDR1 and CDR2: SEHNR and FQNEAQ (reference sequence). The DNA for the CDR3 is TGTGCCAGCAGACAAGACAGGGGGAGCCGTGAAGCTTTCTTT. It specifies CASRQDRGSREAFF.